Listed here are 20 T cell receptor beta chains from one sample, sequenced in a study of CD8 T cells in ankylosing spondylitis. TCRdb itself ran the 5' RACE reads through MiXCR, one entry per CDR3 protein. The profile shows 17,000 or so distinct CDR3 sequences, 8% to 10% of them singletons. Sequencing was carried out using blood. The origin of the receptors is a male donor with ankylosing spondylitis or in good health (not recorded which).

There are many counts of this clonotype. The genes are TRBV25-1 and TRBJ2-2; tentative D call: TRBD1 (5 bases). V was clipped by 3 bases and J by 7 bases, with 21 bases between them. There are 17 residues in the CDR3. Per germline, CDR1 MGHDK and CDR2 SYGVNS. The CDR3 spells CASSDQPGRASVGELFF. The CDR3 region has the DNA TGTGCCAGCAGTGACCAACCGGGCAGGGCGTCGGTCGGGGAGCTGTTTTTT. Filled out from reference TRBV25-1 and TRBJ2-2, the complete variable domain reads EADIYQTPRYLVIGTGKKITLECSQTMGHDKMYWYQQDPGMELHLIHYSYGVNSTEKGDLSSESTVSRIRTEHFPLTLESARPSHTSQYLCASSDQPGRASVGELFFGEGSRLTVL.

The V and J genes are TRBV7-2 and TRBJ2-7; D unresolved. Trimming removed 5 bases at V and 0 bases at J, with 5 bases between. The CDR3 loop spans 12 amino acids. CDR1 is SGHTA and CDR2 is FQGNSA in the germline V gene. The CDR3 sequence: CASSESSYEQYF. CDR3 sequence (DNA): TGTGCCAGCAGCGAGAGCTCCTACGAGCAGTACTTC.

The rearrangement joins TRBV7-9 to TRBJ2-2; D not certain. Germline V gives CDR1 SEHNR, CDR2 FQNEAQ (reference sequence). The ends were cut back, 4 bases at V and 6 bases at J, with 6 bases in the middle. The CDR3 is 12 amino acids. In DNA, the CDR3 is TGTGCCAGCAGCTACGTTCCCGGGGAGCTGTTTTTT. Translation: CASSYVPGELFF. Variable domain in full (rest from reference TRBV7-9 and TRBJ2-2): DTGVSQNPRHKITKRGQNVTFRCDPISEHNRLYWYRQTLGQGPEFLTYFQNEAQLEKSRLLSDRFSAERPKGSFSTLEIQRTEQGDSAMYLCASSYVPGELFFGEGSRLTVL.

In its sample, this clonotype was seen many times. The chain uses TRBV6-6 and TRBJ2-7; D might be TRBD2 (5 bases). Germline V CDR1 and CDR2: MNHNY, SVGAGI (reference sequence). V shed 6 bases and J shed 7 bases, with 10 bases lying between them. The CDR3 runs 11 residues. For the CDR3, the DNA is TGTGCCAGCAGCGTACGGGGTGAGCAGTACGTC. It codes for CASSVRGEQYV.

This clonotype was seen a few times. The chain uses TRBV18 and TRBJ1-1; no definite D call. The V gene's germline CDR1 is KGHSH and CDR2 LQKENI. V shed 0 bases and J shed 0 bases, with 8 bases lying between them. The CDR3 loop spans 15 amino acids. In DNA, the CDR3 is TGTGCCAGCTCACCACCGAACAATATGAACACTGAAGCTTTCTTT. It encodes CASSPPNNMNTEAFF.

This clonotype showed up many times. This CDR3 is CASSFTGTSGYTGELFF. For the CDR3, the DNA is TGCGCCAGCAGTTTTACCGGGACTAGCGGGTACACCGGGGAGCTGTTTTTT. This chain links TRBV5-1 with TRBJ2-2, with 12 positions matching TRBD2. The CDR3 is made up of 17 amino acids. Germline assignment: CDR1 SGHRS and CDR2 YFSETQ. V lost 5 bases to trimming and J lost 3 bases; unmatched junction nucleotides: 8.

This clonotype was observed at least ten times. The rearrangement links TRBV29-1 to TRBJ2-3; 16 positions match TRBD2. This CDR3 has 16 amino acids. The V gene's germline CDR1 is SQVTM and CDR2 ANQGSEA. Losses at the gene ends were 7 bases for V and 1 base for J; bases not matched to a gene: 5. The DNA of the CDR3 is TGCAGCGCGGGGACTAGCGGGAGGGGGGGCACAGATACGCAGTATTTT. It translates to CSAGTSGRGGTDTQYF.

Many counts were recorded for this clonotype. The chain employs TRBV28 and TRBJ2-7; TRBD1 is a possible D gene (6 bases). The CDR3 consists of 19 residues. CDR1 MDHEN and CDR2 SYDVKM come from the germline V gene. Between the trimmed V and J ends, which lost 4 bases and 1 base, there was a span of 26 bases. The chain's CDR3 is CASSSVPGQDPRLSYEQYV. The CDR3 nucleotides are TGTGCCAGCAGTTCCGTCCCGGGACAAGACCCAAGACTATCCTACGAGCAGTACGTC.

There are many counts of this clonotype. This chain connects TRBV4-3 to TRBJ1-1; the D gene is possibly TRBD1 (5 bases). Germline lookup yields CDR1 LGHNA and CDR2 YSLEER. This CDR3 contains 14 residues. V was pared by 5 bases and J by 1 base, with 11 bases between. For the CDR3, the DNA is TGCGCCAGCAGCACCGGGACCACGAACACTGAAGCTTTCTTT. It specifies CASSTGTTNTEAFF.

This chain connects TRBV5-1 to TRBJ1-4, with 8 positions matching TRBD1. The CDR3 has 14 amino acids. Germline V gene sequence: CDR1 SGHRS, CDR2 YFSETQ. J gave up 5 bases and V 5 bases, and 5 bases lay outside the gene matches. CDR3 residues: CASSRDRGNEKLFF. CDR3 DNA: TGCGCCAGCAGTCGCGACAGGGGAAATGAAAAACTGTTTTTT.

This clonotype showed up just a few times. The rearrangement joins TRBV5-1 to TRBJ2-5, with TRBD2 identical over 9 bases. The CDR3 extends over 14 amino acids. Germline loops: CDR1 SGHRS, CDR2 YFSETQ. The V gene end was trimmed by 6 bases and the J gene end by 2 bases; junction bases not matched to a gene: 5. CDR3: CASIMAGGQETQYF. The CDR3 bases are TGCGCCAGCATCATGGCGGGGGGGCAAGAGACCCAGTACTTC.

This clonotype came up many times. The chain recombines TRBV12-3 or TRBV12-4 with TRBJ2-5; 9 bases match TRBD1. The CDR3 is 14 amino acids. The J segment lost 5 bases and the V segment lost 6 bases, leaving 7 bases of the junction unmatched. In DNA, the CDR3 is TGTGCCAGCAGGCATACAGGGGGCGCGGAGACCCAGTACTTC. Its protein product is CASRHTGGAETQYF.

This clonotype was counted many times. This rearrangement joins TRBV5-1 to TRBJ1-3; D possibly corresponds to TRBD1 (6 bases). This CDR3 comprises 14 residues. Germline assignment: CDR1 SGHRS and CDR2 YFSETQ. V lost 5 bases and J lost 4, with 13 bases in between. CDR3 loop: CASRRGASGNTIYF. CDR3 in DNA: TGCGCCAGCAGGCGGGGGGCGTCCGGAAACACCATATATTTT.

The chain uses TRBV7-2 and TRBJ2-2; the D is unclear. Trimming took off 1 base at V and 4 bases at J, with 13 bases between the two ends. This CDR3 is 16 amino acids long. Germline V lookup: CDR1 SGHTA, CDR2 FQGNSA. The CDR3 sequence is CASSLEGRRLTGELFF. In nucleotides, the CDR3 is TGTGCCAGCAGCTTAGAGGGTAGAAGGCTCACCGGGGAGCTGTTTTTT.

The CDR3 nucleotides read TGTGCCAGCAGTGAATTGGGGACAGGGGGCGTCACTGAAGCTTTCTTT. The encoded protein is CASSELGTGGVTEAFF. The genes are TRBV25-1 and TRBJ1-1; 12 bases agree with TRBD1. J was trimmed by 4 bases and V by 1 base; bases with no gene match: 4. Germline V gives CDR1 MGHDK, CDR2 SYGVNS. The CDR3 extends over 16 amino acids.

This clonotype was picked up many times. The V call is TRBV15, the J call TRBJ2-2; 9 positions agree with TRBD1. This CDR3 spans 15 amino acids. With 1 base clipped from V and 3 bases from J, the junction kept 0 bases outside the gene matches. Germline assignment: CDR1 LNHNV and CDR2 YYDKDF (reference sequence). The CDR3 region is CATSRGTGDTGELFF. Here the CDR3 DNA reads TGTGCCACCAGCAGAGGGACAGGGGACACCGGGGAGCTGTTTTTT.

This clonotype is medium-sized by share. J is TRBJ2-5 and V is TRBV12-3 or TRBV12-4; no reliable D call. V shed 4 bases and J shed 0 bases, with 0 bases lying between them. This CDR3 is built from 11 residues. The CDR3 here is CASSYQETQYF. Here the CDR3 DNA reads TGTGCCAGCAGTTACCAAGAGACCCAGTACTTC.

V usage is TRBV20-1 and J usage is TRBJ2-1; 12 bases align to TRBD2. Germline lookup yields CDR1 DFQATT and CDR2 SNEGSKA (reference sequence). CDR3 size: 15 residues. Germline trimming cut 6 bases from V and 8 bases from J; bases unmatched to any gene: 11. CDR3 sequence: CSAIASGRARDEQFF. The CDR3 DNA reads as TGCAGTGCGATCGCTAGCGGGAGGGCCCGCGATGAGCAGTTCTTC.

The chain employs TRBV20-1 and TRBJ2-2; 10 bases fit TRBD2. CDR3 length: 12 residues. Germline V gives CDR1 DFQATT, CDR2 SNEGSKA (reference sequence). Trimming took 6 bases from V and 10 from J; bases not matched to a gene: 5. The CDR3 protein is CSATSGMEELFF. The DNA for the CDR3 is TGCAGTGCAACTAGCGGGATGGAGGAGCTGTTTTTT.

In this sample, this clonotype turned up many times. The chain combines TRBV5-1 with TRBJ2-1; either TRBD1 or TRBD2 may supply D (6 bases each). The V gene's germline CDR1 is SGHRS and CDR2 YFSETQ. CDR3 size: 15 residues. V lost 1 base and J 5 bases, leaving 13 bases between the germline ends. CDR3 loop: CASSLSRGPNNEQFF. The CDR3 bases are TGCGCCAGCAGCTTGTCTCGGGGGCCCAACAATGAGCAGTTCTTC.